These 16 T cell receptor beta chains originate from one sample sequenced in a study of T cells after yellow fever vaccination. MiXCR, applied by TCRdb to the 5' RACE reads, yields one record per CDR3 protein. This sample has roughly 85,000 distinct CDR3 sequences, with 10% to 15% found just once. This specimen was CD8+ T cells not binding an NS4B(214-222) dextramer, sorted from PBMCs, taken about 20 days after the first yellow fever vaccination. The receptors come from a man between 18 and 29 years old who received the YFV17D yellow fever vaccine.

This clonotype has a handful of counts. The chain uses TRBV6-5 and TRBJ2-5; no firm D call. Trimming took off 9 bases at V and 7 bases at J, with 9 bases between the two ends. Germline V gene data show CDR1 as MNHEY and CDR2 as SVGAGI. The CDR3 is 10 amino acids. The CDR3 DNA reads TGTGCCAGTGGGATACCGACCCAGTACTTC. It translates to CASGIPTQYF.

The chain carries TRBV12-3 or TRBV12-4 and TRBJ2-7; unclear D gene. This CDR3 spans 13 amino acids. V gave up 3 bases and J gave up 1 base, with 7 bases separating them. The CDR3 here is CASSFMPSYEQYV. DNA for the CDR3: TGTGCCAGCAGTTTTATGCCTTCCTACGAGCAGTACGTC.

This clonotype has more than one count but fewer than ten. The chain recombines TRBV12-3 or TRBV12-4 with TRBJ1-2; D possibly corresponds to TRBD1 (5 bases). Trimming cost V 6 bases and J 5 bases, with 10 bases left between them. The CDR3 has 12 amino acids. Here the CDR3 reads CASSPGAYGYTF. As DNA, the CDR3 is TGTGCCAGCAGCCCCGGGGCTTATGGCTACACCTTC.

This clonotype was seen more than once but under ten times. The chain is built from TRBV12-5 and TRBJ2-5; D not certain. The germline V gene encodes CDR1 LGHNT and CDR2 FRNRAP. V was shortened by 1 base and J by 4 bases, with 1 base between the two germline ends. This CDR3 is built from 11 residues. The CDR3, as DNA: TGTGCTAGTGGTTTGGGAGAGACCCAGTACTTC. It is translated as CASGLGETQYF.

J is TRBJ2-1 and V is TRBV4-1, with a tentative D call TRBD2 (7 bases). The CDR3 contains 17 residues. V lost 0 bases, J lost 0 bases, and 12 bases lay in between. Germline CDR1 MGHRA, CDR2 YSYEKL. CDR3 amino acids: CASSQDGGGLSYNEQFF. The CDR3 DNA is TGCGCCAGCAGCCAAGATGGCGGGGGCCTCTCCTACAATGAGCAGTTCTTC.

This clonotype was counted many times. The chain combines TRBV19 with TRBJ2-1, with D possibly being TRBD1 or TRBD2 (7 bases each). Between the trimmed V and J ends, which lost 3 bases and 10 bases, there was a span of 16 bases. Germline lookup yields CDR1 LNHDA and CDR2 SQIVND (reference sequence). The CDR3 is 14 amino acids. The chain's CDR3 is CASSMGGGPLEQFF. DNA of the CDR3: TGTGCCAGTAGTATGGGAGGGGGCCCTCTGGAGCAGTTCTTC.

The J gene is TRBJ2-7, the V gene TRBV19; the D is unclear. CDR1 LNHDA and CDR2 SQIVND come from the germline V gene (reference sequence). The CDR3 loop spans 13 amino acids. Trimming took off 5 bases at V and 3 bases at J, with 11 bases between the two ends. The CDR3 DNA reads TGTGCCAGTAGTCCCCCGGGCTTCTACGAGCAGTACTTC. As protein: CASSPPGFYEQYF. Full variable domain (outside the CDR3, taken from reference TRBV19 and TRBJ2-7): DGGITQSPKYLFRKEGQNVTLSCEQNLNHDAMYWYRQDPGQGLRLIYYSQIVNDFQKGDIAEGYSVSREKKESFPLTVTSAQKNPTAFYLCASSPPGFYEQYFGPGTRLTVT.

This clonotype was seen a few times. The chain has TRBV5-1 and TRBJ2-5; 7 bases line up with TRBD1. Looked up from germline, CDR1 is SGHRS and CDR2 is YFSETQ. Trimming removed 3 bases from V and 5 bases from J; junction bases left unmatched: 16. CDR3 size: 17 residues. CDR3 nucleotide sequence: TGCGCCAGCAGCTCGAGACAGGCGCGGTCAGGGGGTGAGACCCAGTACTTC. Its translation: CASSSRQARSGGETQYF.

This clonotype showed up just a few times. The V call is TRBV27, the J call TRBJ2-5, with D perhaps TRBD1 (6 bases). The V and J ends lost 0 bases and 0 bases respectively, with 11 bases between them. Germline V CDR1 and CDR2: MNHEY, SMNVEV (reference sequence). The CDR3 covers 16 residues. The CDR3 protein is CASSLSLAGDQETQYF. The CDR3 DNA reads TGTGCCAGCAGTTTATCCTTAGCAGGGGACCAAGAGACCCAGTACTTC.

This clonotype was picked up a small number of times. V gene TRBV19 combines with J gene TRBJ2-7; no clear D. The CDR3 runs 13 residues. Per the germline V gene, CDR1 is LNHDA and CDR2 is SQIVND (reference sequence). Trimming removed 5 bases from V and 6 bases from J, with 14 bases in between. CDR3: CASSSSASGEQYV. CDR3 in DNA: TGTGCCAGTAGTTCCAGCGCATCCGGCGAGCAGTACGTC.

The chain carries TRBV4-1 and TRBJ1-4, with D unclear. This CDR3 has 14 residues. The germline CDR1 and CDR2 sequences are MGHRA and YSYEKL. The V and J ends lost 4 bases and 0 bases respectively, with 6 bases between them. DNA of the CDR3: TGCGCCAGCAGCCGGGATCCAACTAATGAAAAACTGTTTTTT. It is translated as CASSRDPTNEKLFF.

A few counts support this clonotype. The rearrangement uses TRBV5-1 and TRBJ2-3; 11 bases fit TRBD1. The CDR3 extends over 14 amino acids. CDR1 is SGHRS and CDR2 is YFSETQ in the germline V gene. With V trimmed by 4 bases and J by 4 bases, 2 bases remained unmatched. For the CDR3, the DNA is TGCGCCAGCAGCCGGGACAGGGGGGCAGATACGCAGTATTTT. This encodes CASSRDRGADTQYF.

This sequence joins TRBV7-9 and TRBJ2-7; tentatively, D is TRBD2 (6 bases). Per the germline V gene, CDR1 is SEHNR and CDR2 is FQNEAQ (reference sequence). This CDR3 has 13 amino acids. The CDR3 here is CARGPGSSCEQYV. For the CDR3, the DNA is TGTGCCAGGGGCCCCGGGAGCTCCTGCGAGCAGTACGTC.

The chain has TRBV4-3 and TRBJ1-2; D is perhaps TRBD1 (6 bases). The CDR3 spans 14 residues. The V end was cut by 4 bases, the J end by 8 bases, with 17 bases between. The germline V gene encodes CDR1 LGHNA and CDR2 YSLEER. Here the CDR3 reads CASSPWQGQGGYTF. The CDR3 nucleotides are TGCGCCAGCAGCCCTTGGCAGGGGCAGGGGGGCTACACCTTC.

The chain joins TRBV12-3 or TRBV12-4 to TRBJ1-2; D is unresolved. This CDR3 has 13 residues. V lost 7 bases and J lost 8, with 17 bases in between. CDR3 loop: CASTSKDRSGYTF. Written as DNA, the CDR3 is TGTGCCAGCACCTCAAAAGATCGCAGCGGCTACACCTTC.

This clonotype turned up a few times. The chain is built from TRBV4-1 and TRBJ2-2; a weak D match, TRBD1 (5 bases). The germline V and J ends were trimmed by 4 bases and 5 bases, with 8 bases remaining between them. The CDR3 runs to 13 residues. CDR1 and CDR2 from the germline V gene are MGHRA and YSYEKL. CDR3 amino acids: CASSRQITGELFF. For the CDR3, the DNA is TGCGCCAGCAGCCGACAGATTACCGGGGAGCTGTTTTTT.